The next 26 T cell receptor beta chains were all read from a single sample in a study of control samples from healthy donors and cancer patients. Clones were sequenced by immunoSEQ multiplex PCR, and TCRdb holds only the in-frame ones, with some missing. The data contain 170,000 or so clones, 80% to 95% of them seen just once; the ten biggest clones take up almost 1.5%. Sequenced sample: blood. The receptor source for this set is a young man in good health.

J is TRBJ1-2 and V is TRBV7-2; no firm D call. This CDR3 has 15 amino acids. The ends were cut back, 0 bases at V and 7 bases at J, with 15 bases in the middle. Germline V lookup: CDR1 SGHTA, CDR2 FQGNSA. The DNA of the CDR3 is TGTGCCAGCAGCTTAGCAGGAGCAGGTTCTGGTGGCTACACCTTC. Translated: CASSLAGAGSGGYTF.

This clone appeared a single time. The chain joins TRBV18 to TRBJ1-2; the D is unclear. V lost 5 bases and J lost 8, with 21 bases in between. This CDR3 contains 15 residues. Germline loops: CDR1 KGHSH, CDR2 LQKENI. The CDR3, as DNA: TGTGCCAGCTCATCGGCCCATTCCTCCATGGGGGGCTACACCTTC. The encoded protein is CASSSAHSSMGGYTF.

The rearrangement uses TRBV2 and TRBJ1-1; no firm D call. Germline CDR1 is SNHLY and CDR2 is FYNNEI. Trimming cost V 5 bases and J 5 bases, with 9 bases left between them. This CDR3 is 12 amino acids long. CDR3 DNA sequence: TGTGCCAGCAGTCCCTCCCGGACTGAAGCTTTCTTT. It encodes CASSPSRTEAFF.

This chain uses TRBV27 with TRBJ1-5; 7 nucleotides match TRBD1. V lost 8 bases, J lost 4 bases, and 14 bases stayed unmatched. Germline-derived CDR1 and CDR2 are MNHEY and SMNVEV (reference sequence). This CDR3 spans 16 amino acids. CDR3 DNA sequence: TGTGCCAGCTCCAAAGACAGGGTAGGTGTGAATCAGCCCCAGCATTTT. Translation gives CASSKDRVGVNQPQHF.

This chain links TRBV21-1 with TRBJ2-7. TRBV21-1 is annotated as a pseudogene. This CDR3 is 14 amino acids long. The CDR3 DNA is TGTGCCAGCAGACCGAGACGAACCTCCTACGAGCAGTACTTC. Protein: CASRPRRTSYEQYF.

This chain connects TRBV29-1 to TRBJ2-6; D not certain. The CDR3 sequence is 15 residues long. Germline V gene data show CDR1 as SQVTM and CDR2 as ANQGSEA. V was clipped by 7 bases and J by 2 bases, with 15 bases between them. DNA of the CDR3: TGCAGCGCCAGATCCGCGACAACTGGGGCCAACGTCCTGACTTTC. This encodes CSARSATTGANVLTF.

V gene TRBV5-1 combines with J gene TRBJ2-1; D not resolved. Looked up from germline, CDR1 is SGHRS and CDR2 is YFSETQ. The V gene lost 4 bases and the J gene lost 8 bases, with 16 bases spanning the gap. The CDR3 contains 14 residues. CDR3 sequence: CASSPPTVTDEQFF. In DNA form, the CDR3 reads TGCGCCAGCAGCCCCCCGACCGTAACCGATGAGCAGTTCTTC. Filled out from reference TRBV5-1 and TRBJ2-1, the complete variable domain reads KAGVTQTPRYLIKTRGQQVTLSCSPISGHRSVSWYQQTPGQGLQFLFEYFSETQRNKGNFPGRFSGRQFSNSRSEMNVSTLELGDSALYLCASSPPTVTDEQFFGPGTRLTVL.

The chain joins TRBV1 to TRBJ2-1. TRBV1 is tagged as a pseudogene. The CDR3 totals 14 residues. The CDR3: CTSSQDHCLNEQFF. Written as DNA, the CDR3 is TGCACCAGCAGCCAAGATCATTGCTTAAATGAGCAGTTCTTC.

The chain couples TRBV3-1 (or the pseudogene TRBV3-2) to TRBJ1-5; possibly TRBD1 for D (5 bases). Trimming removed 4 bases from V and 1 base from J, with 14 bases in between. The germline V gene encodes CDR1 LGHDT and CDR2 YNNKEL (reference sequence). The CDR3 covers 16 residues. CDR3 in amino acids: CASSPSAGGSNQPQHF. CDR3 coding DNA: TGTGCCAGCAGCCCCTCCGCGGGGGGGAGCAATCAGCCCCAGCATTTT.

Points on this clone: The same CDR3 arises from other DNA sequences in this sample as well. The CDR3 nucleotides read TGTGCCATCAGTGTTGGTCCCGGGGCCAACGTCCTGACTTTC. Protein sequence: CAISVGPGANVLTF. V usage is TRBV10-3 and J usage is TRBJ2-6; D is unresolved. The CDR3 covers 14 residues. Looked up from germline, CDR1 is ENHRY and CDR2 is SYGVKD. Between the trimmed V and J ends, which lost 4 bases and 4 bases, there was a span of 8 bases.

This chain links TRBV5-1 with TRBJ1-1; 10 nucleotides agree with TRBD1. The ends lost 2 bases at V and 8 bases at J; junction bases unmatched: 9. CDR3 length: 15 residues. The germline CDR1 and CDR2 sequences are SGHRS and YFSETQ. The CDR3 region is CASSLVYGTGEEAFF. The CDR3 nucleotides are TGCGCCAGCAGCTTAGTCTACGGGACAGGGGAAGAAGCTTTCTTT.

The gene calls are TRBV3-1 (or the pseudogene TRBV3-2) and TRBJ2-2; D is ambiguous. Trimming cost V 1 base and J 6 bases, with 3 bases left between them. Germline V lookup: CDR1 LGHDT, CDR2 YNNKEL (reference sequence). This CDR3 is 12 amino acids long. CDR3 DNA sequence: TGTGCCAGCAGCCAAGTCCCCGGGGAGCTGTTTTTT. Amino acid sequence: CASSQVPGELFF.

This clone is a singleton in its sample. This chain links TRBV3-1 (or the pseudogene TRBV3-2) with TRBJ1-2, with 8 bases fitting TRBD1. The CDR3 has 13 residues. V gave up 5 bases and J gave up 4 bases; unmatched junction bases: 3. Germline CDR1 reads LGHDT; CDR2 reads YNNKEL (reference sequence). CDR3 in amino acids: CASSFQGAYGYTF. The CDR3 DNA follows: TGTGCCAGCAGCTTCCAGGGGGCCTATGGCTACACCTTC.

The CDR3 here is CASSLRGLAGTDTQYF. CDR3 sequence (DNA): TGTGCCAGCAGCTTAAGAGGACTAGCGGGGACAGATACGCAGTATTTT. This sequence joins TRBV7-8 and TRBJ2-3; TRBD2 agrees at 12 bases. This CDR3 region has 16 residues. V gave up 2 bases and J gave up 3 bases; unmatched junction bases: 3. Germline V gene data show CDR1 as SGHVS and CDR2 as FQNEAQ.

The chain combines TRBV5-1 with TRBJ1-2, with D possibly matching TRBD1 (6 bases). Trimming took off 0 bases at V and 2 bases at J, with 11 bases between the two ends. The CDR3 runs to 15 residues. Germline CDR1 reads SGHRS; CDR2 reads YFSETQ. CDR3 DNA sequence: TGCGCCAGCAGCTTGGGGCAGGGGTGGAACTATGGCTACACCTTC. It codes for CASSLGQGWNYGYTF.

CDR3 sequence (DNA): TGTGCCTGGGGCCTTTCTGGAAACACCATATATTTT. Its translation: CAWGLSGNTIYF. This chain joins TRBV30 and TRBJ1-3; D not resolved. The CDR3 runs to 12 residues. Trimming stripped 5 bases from V and 1 base from J, with 6 bases between. Germline assignment: CDR1 GTSNPN and CDR2 SVGIG (reference sequence). Variable domain in full (rest from reference TRBV30 and TRBJ1-3): SQTIHQWPATLVQPVGSPLSLECTVEGTSNPNLYWYRQAAGRGLQLLFYSVGIGQISSEVPQNLSASRPQDRQFILSSKKLLLSDSGFYLCAWGLSGNTIYFGEGSWLTVV.

This chain connects TRBV5-1 to TRBJ1-2, with D possibly matching TRBD1 (6 bases). CDR1 and CDR2 from the germline V gene are SGHRS and YFSETQ. The CDR3 consists of 15 residues. The ends were cut back, 3 bases at V and 4 bases at J, with 16 bases in the middle. CDR3 sequence (DNA): TGCGCCAGCAGCTCGGAGGGGGGGCATGGCTATGGCTACACCTTC. Translating it yields CASSSEGGHGYGYTF.

This rearrangement joins TRBV7-9 to TRBJ1-5, with a weak D call TRBD1 (5 bases). Germline V gene sequence: CDR1 SEHNR, CDR2 FQNEAQ (reference sequence). The CDR3 length is 12 residues. The V and J ends lost 8 bases and 4 bases respectively, with 9 bases between them. In nucleotides, the CDR3 is TGTGCCAGCGGCAGGGAAAATCAGCCCCAGCATTTT. Its protein product is CASGRENQPQHF.

The chain uses TRBV6-6 and TRBJ1-2; TRBD1 aligns across 9 bases. The germline CDR1 and CDR2 sequences are MNHNY and SVGAGI (reference sequence). Trimming cost V 6 bases and J 2 bases; bases outside gene matches: 10. This CDR3 is 16 amino acids long. CDR3 sequence: CASRLSSGQGNYGYTF. CDR3 nucleotides: TGTGCCAGCAGACTAAGCTCCGGACAGGGGAACTATGGCTACACCTTC.

CDR3 sequence reads: CASGWTGELFF. CDR3 DNA: TGTGCCAGCGGGTGGACCGGGGAGCTGTTTTTT. V and J are TRBV6-5 and TRBJ2-2; D unresolved. CDR1 and CDR2 from the germline V gene are MNHEY and SVGAGI. Trimming cost V 8 bases and J 5 bases, with 6 bases left between them. The CDR3 spans 11 residues.

This chain connects TRBV4-1 to TRBJ1-6, with 9 bases lining up with TRBD1. Trimming took 1 base from V and 6 from J; bases not matched to a gene: 7. Germline V lookup: CDR1 MGHRA, CDR2 YSYEKL. The CDR3 is 17 amino acids. CDR3: CASSQASTGGSNSPLHF. The CDR3 DNA is TGCGCCAGCAGCCAAGCCTCTACAGGGGGCTCTAATTCACCCCTCCACTTT.

The chain carries TRBV7-6 and TRBJ2-3; 9 bases line up with TRBD1. This CDR3 has 16 residues. Germline CDR1 SGHVS, CDR2 FNYEAQ. J gave up 4 bases and V 1 base, and 6 bases lay outside the gene matches. Here the CDR3 reads CASSLDLRTGADTQYF. The CDR3 DNA follows: TGTGCCAGCAGCTTAGATTTGAGGACAGGGGCAGATACGCAGTATTTT.

The chain employs TRBV4-1 and TRBJ1-4; TRBD1 is a possible D gene (6 bases). V was clipped by 4 bases and J by 8 bases, with 20 bases between them. CDR1 is MGHRA and CDR2 is YSYEKL in the germline V gene. The CDR3 consists of 16 residues. In DNA, the CDR3 is TGCGCCAGCAGCCCACGGACCGGGAAGGGGGGAGAAAAACTGTTTTTT. The encoded protein is CASSPRTGKGGEKLFF.

The rearrangement joins TRBV2 to TRBJ2-5; D is possibly TRBD1 (6 bases). V shed 7 bases and J shed 1 base, with 13 bases lying between them. Germline CDR1 and CDR2: SNHLY and FYNNEI. The CDR3 spans 14 residues. Written as DNA, the CDR3 is TGTGCCAGCATGCAGGGGCCCGCCCAAGAGACCCAGTACTTC. It specifies CASMQGPAQETQYF. Full variable domain (remainder filled in from reference TRBV2 and TRBJ2-5): EPEVTQTPSHQVTQMGQEVILRCVPISNHLYFYWYRQILGQKVEFLVSFYNNEISEKSEIFDDQFSVERPDGSNFTLKIRSTKLEDSAMYFCASMQGPAQETQYFGPGTRLLVL.

This chain uses TRBV5-6 with TRBJ2-4; 9 bases map to TRBD1. The germline V gene encodes CDR1 SGHDT and CDR2 YYEEEE. The CDR3 extends over 16 amino acids. The V gene end was trimmed by 1 base and the J gene end by 3 bases; junction bases not matched to a gene: 5. The CDR3 coding sequence is TGTGCCAGCAGCTTGAGGACAGGGGAGGACAAAAACATTCAGTACTTC. This encodes CASSLRTGEDKNIQYF.

V is TRBV18 and J is TRBJ2-1; D unclear. The germline V and J ends were trimmed by 3 bases and 7 bases, with 10 bases remaining between them. Germline CDR1 is KGHSH and CDR2 is LQKENI. This CDR3 has 13 residues. CDR3 DNA: TGTGCCAGCTCACCCCGGCGCGAGAATGAGCAGTTCTTC. The encoded protein is CASSPRRENEQFF.